This T cell receptor (beta chain) was sequenced in a study of patients and donors after allogeneic stem cell transplantation. This clonotype was detected ten times or more. TCRdb reanalysed the RT-PCR reads using MiXCR and keeps one entry per CDR3 protein. The sample holds 900,000 to 1,000,000 distinct CDR3 sequences, more than 15% seen once. V lost 5 bases, J lost 6 bases, and 3 bases stayed unmatched. The CDR3 is 13 amino acids. The receptor was isolated from a human donor who was either an allogeneic HSCT recipient or a stem cell or donor lymphocyte infusion donor (not recorded which). It is not recorded whose cells these are; they may come from a transplant donor. Sequencing was carried out using blood, either unsorted or a sorted T cell fraction (not recorded which). The chain has TRBV12-3 or TRBV12-4 and TRBJ2-2; 7 nucleotides match TRBD1. The CDR3 bases are TGTGCCAGCAGTGATGGGACAGCCGGGGAGCTGTTTTTT. It specifies CASSDGTAGELFF.